This T cell receptor (beta chain) was retrieved from a study of T cell repertoires in cytomegalovirus infection. Background on the study: Epitope selection comprised recently identified HLA-C-restricted CMV epitopes and well-studied HLA-B-restricted CMV epitopes. Study-wide results and limits: Totalled public TCR beta family frequency picked out people who carried CMV plus the relevant HLA.

A remark on this clonotype: The antigen remains unidentified.

TCRdb re-analysed the reads in MiXCR, keeping a single row per CDR3 protein. Of some 920,000 distinct CDR3 sequences in the sample, roughly 31% were seen once. The germline V gene encodes CDR1 SEHNR and CDR2 FQNEAQ (reference sequence). Trimming removed 6 bases at V and 8 bases at J, with 14 bases between. The CDR3 consists of 14 residues. This sequence joins TRBV7-9 and TRBJ1-6; tentative D call: TRBD1 (6 bases). The sequencing here drew on cultured CD8+ T cells from PBMCs, taken from culture after CMV antigen stimulation. This clonotype was sampled from a human donor in good health (CMV status not recorded). Some clones in this sample may be carry-over from other donors' samples. DNA for the CDR3: TGTGCCAGCAGTTCCGGACAGAAAGATTCACCCCTCCACTTT. Translated: CASSSGQKDSPLHF.